This T cell receptor (beta chain) originates from a study of chemoradiotherapy in HPV16-positive cancers (dated by TCRdb to the early 2020s). Context from the whole study: Using functional T-cell assays on cells from two HPV16-positive patients, the researchers defined candidate HPV-specific T-cell clones and common TCR motifs. The study asked whether T-cell immunity to the HPV oncoproteins E6 and E7 changes during chemoradiotherapy and whether this immunity affects survival. TCR repertoires from around 80 patients with HPV-related cancers were then used to track the candidate HPV-specific TCRs and motifs.

Including the terminal cysteine and phenylalanine, the CDR3 comprises 13 residues. The retained sequence is limited to the CDR3, 39 bases, with the frame set at the first base. CDR1 KGHSH and CDR2 LQKENI were looked up in the germline V gene. V is shortened by 3 bases, J by 9 bases, and the region joining them spans 9 bases. General study outcomes and caveats: In HPV16-positive patients, expansion of HPV-responsive T cells during chemoradiotherapy was associated with improved recurrence-free survival. The functional definition of HPV-specific T cells was derived from only a couple of HPV16-positive patients, and the survival association was reported for HPV16-positive patients. Expansion of candidate HPV-specific clones and E7-related TCR motifs was observed in the tumor microenvironment during treatment, whereas no such expansion was observed for non-HPV-specific T cells.

The method was the immunoSEQ multiplex PCR assay. TCRdb provides this immuneACCESS table in a form limited to in-frame rearrangements. Some clones are lacking; in checked studies, under half of them reflect an unresolved V gene, and why the rest are absent is not known. This sample lists about 8,000 clones; approximately 73% were detected once. The ten largest make up approximately 30% of the sample. Repertoires were sampled repeatedly over the course of chemoradiotherapy, so clonal expansion could be followed in the tumor microenvironment. For this clone: The antigen it binds to is not known. No base quality values were provided; no much bigger clone lies one nucleotide off.

The receptor was derived from a human donor with HPV-associated anogenital cancer. Recombination linked TRBV18 to TRBJ1-6, with no D gene named confidently. This specimen was acquired from a patient who underwent chemoradiotherapy. The CDR3 corresponds to CASSPAGSSPLHF. The sequenced DNA: TGTGCCAGCTCACCGGCTGGCTCTTCACCCCTCCACTTT.